Listed below are T cell receptor beta chains from one sample, sequenced in a study of CD8+CD57+ T cells in acquired aplastic anemia. TCRdb re-analysed the reads in MiXCR, keeping a single row per CDR3 protein. The sample lists 200,000 to 250,000 distinct CDR3 sequences, about 62% occurring once. The sample consisted of sorted CD4+, CD8+, or CD8+CD57+ T cells (not recorded which) from PBMCs. Receptors were obtained from a human donor with aplastic anemia. CDR3s include the opening cysteine and the closing phenylalanine or tryptophan.

j_call | v_call | cdr3_aa
TRBJ2-7 | TRBV7-8 | CASSLAQGGRYEQYF
TRBJ2-1 | TRBV19 | CASSMQGLNEQFF
TRBJ2-5 | TRBV25-1 | CASSEFDNSGSTKETQYF
TRBJ1-2 | TRBV12-3/TRBV12-4 | CASRRDGYTF
TRBJ1-6 | TRBV6-1 | CASSIRQSSYNSPLHF
TRBJ1-6 | TRBV5-1 | CASSERTGGDSPLHF
TRBJ1-5 | TRBV19 | CASSIDGGLVFGNQPQHF
TRBJ1-6 | TRBV2 | CASSGTWGSPLHF
TRBJ2-3 | TRBV6-1 | CASSPRARSPDTQYF
TRBJ2-3 | TRBV7-9 | CASSSDGTSTDTQYF
TRBJ1-2 | TRBV7-3 | CASSLLPGSGGGYTF
TRBJ2-5 | TRBV20-1 | CSSMAGGVGTQYF
TRBJ1-1 | TRBV20-1 | CSASRRSASGTEAFF
TRBJ1-1 | TRBV28 | CASSLIQGRQAFF
TRBJ2-3 | TRBV11-3 | CASSLKASTDTQYF